Listed below are T cell receptor beta chains from one sample, sequenced in a study of Graves' ophthalmopathy and Graves' hyperthyroidism. From the multiplex PCR reads, TCRdb called clonotypes with MiXCR, one entry per CDR3 protein. Seen here are roughly 410,000 distinct CDR3 sequences, approximately 15% observed once, and the top ten hold about 7%. The sequenced sample was peripheral blood. The receptor source for this set is a woman aged 18-35 years with stable Graves' hyperthyroidism. The CDR3 runs from the conserved cysteine through the conserved F or W. The D gene is left open where the match is weak. Clone size is shown for a subset of rows, as once, few, many or a class of expanded clone.

abundance | j_gene | d_gene | v_gene | CDR3aa | CDR3nt
- | TRBJ1-1 | - | TRBV12-3/TRBV12-4 | CASILGGVNTEAFF | TGTGCCAGCATTCTGGGCGGCGTGAACACTGAAGCTTTCTTT
many | TRBJ1-2 | - | TRBV2 | CASSVGGHYGYTF | TGTGCCAGCAGTGTGGGGGGGCATTATGGCTACACCTTC
many | TRBJ1-1 | TRBD1 | TRBV10-3 | CAISETGLGNTEAFF | TGTGCCATCAGCGAGACAGGGCTGGGGAACACTGAAGCTTTCTTT
few | TRBJ2-7 | - | TRBV18 | CASSPPDSNYEQYF | TGTGCCAGCTCACCCCCGGACAGTAATTACGAGCAGTACTTC
many | TRBJ1-1 | - | TRBV7-6 | CASSLAPGSTEAFF | TGTGCCAGCAGCTTAGCGCCAGGGAGCACTGAAGCTTTCTTT
many | TRBJ2-7 | TRBD2 | TRBV5-5 | CASSLLRGSYEQYF | TGTGCCAGCAGCTTGTTGCGGGGGTCCTACGAGCAGTACTTC
many | TRBJ2-2 | - | TRBV12-3/TRBV12-4 | CASSFAGHGELFF | TGTGCCAGCAGTTTCGCGGGCCACGGGGAGCTGTTTTTT
many | TRBJ2-5 | - | TRBV2 | CASSERQRETQYF | TGTGCCAGCAGTGAAAGGCAGCGAGAGACCCAGTACTTC
many | TRBJ1-5 | - | TRBV12-3/TRBV12-4 | CASSLQGEPQHF | TGTGCCAGCAGTTTGCAGGGAGAGCCCCAGCATTTT
- | TRBJ2-7 | TRBD1 | TRBV13 | CASSLRQGSDEQYF | TGTGCCAGCAGCCTGAGACAGGGCAGCGACGAGCAGTACTTC
many | TRBJ1-5 | - | TRBV2 | CASSEAQINQPQHF | TGTGCCAGCAGTGAAGCACAGATCAATCAGCCCCAGCATTTT
- | TRBJ1-3 | - | TRBV6-1 | CASSRDGQISGNTIYF | TGTGCCAGCAGCAGAGACGGACAGATCTCTGGAAACACCATATATTTT
few | TRBJ1-1 | - | TRBV2 | CASGIDGLLNEAFF | TGTGCCAGCGGTATTGATGGACTCCTGAATGAAGCTTTCTTT
- | TRBJ1-5 | - | TRBV12-3/TRBV12-4 | CASSLRQGPGQPQHF | TGTGCCAGCAGTTTAAGGCAGGGCCCAGGGCAGCCCCAGCATTTT
many | TRBJ1-1 | - | TRBV12-3/TRBV12-4 | CASNFWGNTEAFF | TGTGCCAGCAACTTTTGGGGGAACACTGAAGCTTTCTTT
few | TRBJ2-7 | - | TRBV6-1 | CASSTGHHYDQYF | TGTGCCAGCAGTACGGGACACCACTACGATCAGTACTTC
many | TRBJ1-2 | - | TRBV19 | CASSIIGDNYGYTF | TGTGCCAGTAGTATAATAGGGGATAACTATGGCTACACCTTC
many | TRBJ1-1 | - | TRBV20-1 | CSARDGDTEAFF | TGCAGTGCTAGAGATGGAGACACTGAAGCTTTCTTT
many | TRBJ1-2 | - | TRBV7-2 | CASSLVGQGRKGYTF | TGTGCCAGCAGCTTAGTAGGGCAGGGGAGGAAAGGCTACACCTTC
- | TRBJ1-1 | - | TRBV6-1 | CASSEVPGNTEAFF | TGTGCCAGCAGTGAGGTCCCGGGGAACACTGAAGCTTTCTTT
- | TRBJ2-2 | - | TRBV4-1 | CASSQPLRFTTGELFF | TGCGCCAGCAGCCAACCTTTGAGATTTACCACCGGGGAGCTGTTTTTT
- | TRBJ2-7 | - | TRBV10-3 | CAISAPGQAYEQYF | TGTGCCATCAGTGCACCGGGACAAGCCTACGAGCAGTACTTC
many | TRBJ1-1 | - | TRBV5-1 | CASSLAFRGGEAFF | TGCGCCAGCAGCTTGGCCTTCAGGGGAGGGGAAGCTTTCTTT
few | TRBJ2-7 | - | TRBV7-9 | CASSLVGGAYEQYF | TGTGCCAGCAGCTTAGTCGGGGGCGCGTACGAGCAGTACTTC
- | TRBJ2-2 | - | TRBV19 | CASSKVIQNTGELFF | TGTGCCAGTAGTAAGGTAATCCAGAACACCGGGGAGCTGTTTTTT
many | TRBJ2-7 | - | TRBV2 | CASSGPGQGYEQYF | TGTGCCAGCAGTGGGCCCGGGCAGGGCTACGAGCAGTACTTC
many | TRBJ1-5 | TRBD1 | TRBV6-2/TRBV6-3 | CASSPNRGAGNQPQHF | TGTGCCAGCAGCCCGAACAGGGGCGCGGGCAATCAGCCCCAGCATTTT